These 18 T cell receptor beta chains were sequenced from one sample in a study of T cells after posttransplantation cyclophosphamide. The method was immunoSEQ multiplex PCR; TCRdb's version includes in-frame clones alone and lacks a portion of them. Singletons are absent from the sample, which has 40,000 to 45,000 clones. Sample: PBMCs. The receptors derive from a man between 35 and 55 years old in good health, CMV-negative, and a related stem cell transplant donor.

The table lists this clone with a few counts. CDR3 sequence reads: CASSGTGTDTQYF. CDR3 DNA: TGTGCCAGCAGCGGAACGGGCACAGATACGCAGTATTTT. The chain couples TRBV9 to TRBJ2-3; no clear D. Per the germline V gene, CDR1 is SGDLS and CDR2 is YYNGEE. The length of the CDR3 is 13 residues. V lost 3 bases and J lost 1, with 6 bases in between. Based on the CDR3 plus reference TRBV9 and TRBJ2-3, the full variable domain is DSGVTQTPKHLITATGQRVTLRCSPRSGDLSVYWYQQSLDQGLQFLIQYYNGEERAKGNILERFSAQQFPDLHSELNLSSLELGDSALYFCASSGTGTDTQYFGPGTRLTVL.

This clone was counted many times. The rearrangement uses TRBV14 and TRBJ2-7, with 9 bases matching TRBD2. Germline CDR1 and CDR2: SGHDN and FVKESK. The CDR3 has 13 residues. V lost 4 bases to trimming and J lost 3 bases; unmatched junction nucleotides: 1. The CDR3: CASSLAGVYEQYV. CDR3 DNA: TGTGCCAGCAGCCTAGCGGGAGTCTACGAGCAGTACGTC.

In its sample, this clone was seen many times. V gene TRBV27 combines with J gene TRBJ1-6; 7 bases match TRBD1. This CDR3 has 15 amino acids. The V segment lost 8 bases and the J segment 8 bases; nucleotides outside the gene matches: 12. In germline, CDR1 is MNHEY, CDR2 SMNVEV (reference sequence). The CDR3 DNA is TGTGCCAGCGGACAGGATAACAATTCCTATTCACCCCTCCACTTT. This translates into CASGQDNNSYSPLHF.

This clone appeared many times. The J gene is TRBJ2-2, the V gene TRBV13; 10 nucleotides match TRBD1. V was clipped by 2 bases and J by 3 bases; unmatched bases: 3. The germline V gene has CDR1 PRHDT and CDR2 FYEKMQ (reference sequence). The CDR3 is 16 amino acids. The CDR3 sequence: CASSLFGTGDTGELFF. In DNA, the CDR3 is TGTGCCAGCAGCTTATTCGGGACAGGGGACACCGGGGAGCTGTTTTTT.

In this sample, this clone turned up many times. The chain recombines TRBV5-1 with TRBJ1-5, with D perhaps matching TRBD1 (5 bases). Per the germline V gene, CDR1 is SGHRS and CDR2 is YFSETQ. V was clipped by 2 bases and J by 6 bases, with 12 bases between them. The length of the CDR3 is 14 residues. CDR3 DNA: TGCGCCAGCAGCTTATCAGGGTGGGGTCAGCCCCAGCATTTT. Its protein product is CASSLSGWGQPQHF.

This clone has at least ten counts. The chain employs TRBV7-6 and TRBJ2-5; 8 nucleotides agree with TRBD2. With 5 bases clipped from V and 6 bases from J, the junction kept 5 bases outside the gene matches. Germline loops: CDR1 SGHVS, CDR2 FNYEAQ. This CDR3 has 13 amino acids. The DNA of the CDR3 is TGTGCCAGCAGCCTCGGGGGGGAAAAGACCCAGTACTTC. It is translated as CASSLGGEKTQYF.

This clone was seen ten or more times. This sample includes further DNA sequences coding for the same CDR3. This rearrangement joins TRBV6-1 to TRBJ1-4; TRBD1 matches 12 bases. The CDR3 runs 15 residues. Trimming at V came to 8 bases and at J to 4 bases, leaving 5 bases not matched to a gene. Germline CDR1 is MNHNS and CDR2 is SASEGT. The CDR3 nucleotides read TGTGCCAGCTCGGGACAGGGGGCGATTAATGAAAAACTGTTTTTT. This gives the protein CASSGQGAINEKLFF.

The chain links TRBV2 to TRBJ2-5; 10 bases are a match to TRBD2. CDR3 size: 16 residues. Looked up from germline, CDR1 is SNHLY and CDR2 is FYNNEI. V lost 5 bases, J lost 1 base, and 7 bases stayed unmatched. The CDR3 DNA is TGTGCCAGCAGTAGCACCCGGACTAGCGGCCAAGAGACCCAGTACTTC. Its translation: CASSSTRTSGQETQYF.

This clone occurred many times. This chain connects TRBV5-4 to TRBJ2-7, with a possible D match to TRBD2 (6 bases). V shed 1 base and J shed 4 bases, with 15 bases lying between them. The length of the CDR3 is 15 residues. From germline, CDR1 is SGHNT and CDR2 YYREEE (reference sequence). CDR3 residues: CASSLNGGRVYEQYF. CDR3 nucleotide sequence: TGTGCCAGCAGCTTGAACGGGGGTAGGGTTTACGAGCAGTACTTC.

The chain links TRBV11-2 to TRBJ2-1; 10 nucleotides line up with TRBD1. The germline CDR1 and CDR2 sequences are SGHAT and FQNNGV. There are 16 residues in the CDR3. With V trimmed by 5 bases and J by 5 bases, 9 bases remained unmatched. The CDR3 sequence is CASSQIKGQGNNEQFF. In DNA form, the CDR3 reads TGTGCCAGCAGCCAAATCAAGGGACAGGGGAACAATGAGCAGTTCTTC.

This clone was recorded at least ten times. The J gene is TRBJ1-6, the V gene TRBV5-1, with D perhaps matching TRBD1 (5 bases). V shed 0 bases and J shed 5 bases, with 9 bases lying between them. CDR3 length: 15 amino acids. Germline V lookup: CDR1 SGHRS, CDR2 YFSETQ. DNA for the CDR3: TGCGCCAGCAGCTTGGCGGGGGAAAATAATTCACCCCTCCACTTT. This encodes CASSLAGENNSPLHF.

This clone was found many times. V and J are TRBV7-6 and TRBJ2-2; TRBD2 agrees at 9 bases. CDR1 and CDR2 (germline): SGHVS, FNYEAQ. This CDR3 has 15 amino acids. V lost 1 base to trimming and J lost 3 bases; unmatched junction nucleotides: 0. The CDR3 nucleotides read TGTGCCAGCAGCTTAGTAGCGGGAGACACCGGGGAGCTGTTTTTT. Translating it yields CASSLVAGDTGELFF.

The rearrangement joins TRBV7-9 to TRBJ2-1; TRBD1 is a possible D gene (5 bases). V lost 2 bases and J lost 0, with 11 bases in between. Germline lookup yields CDR1 SEHNR and CDR2 FQNEAQ (reference sequence). The CDR3 is 16 amino acids. CDR3 in amino acids: CASSLRLGPSYNEQFF. For the CDR3, the DNA is TGTGCCAGCAGCTTAAGACTGGGGCCCTCCTACAATGAGCAGTTCTTC.

This clone has ten or more counts. The chain links TRBV5-1 to TRBJ1-1; D may be TRBD1 (5 bases). The V end was cut by 1 base, the J end by 3 bases, with 13 bases between. This CDR3 region has 15 residues. Germline lookup yields CDR1 SGHRS and CDR2 YFSETQ. CDR3 protein: CASSLYMTADTEAFF. The DNA of the CDR3 is TGCGCCAGCAGCTTGTACATGACAGCTGACACTGAAGCTTTCTTT.

In its sample, this clone was seen many times. The chain uses TRBV4-3 and TRBJ1-5; no clear D gene. CDR3 length equals 13 residues. V lost 4 bases and J 7 bases, leaving 11 bases between the germline ends. Germline V gives CDR1 LGHNA, CDR2 YSLEER. The CDR3 here is CASSPNARQPQHF. The CDR3 nucleotides read TGCGCCAGCAGCCCTAATGCCAGGCAGCCCCAGCATTTT.

This clone was counted ten times or more. The rearrangement joins TRBV10-3 to TRBJ1-2; D is possibly TRBD1 (5 bases). The CDR3 has 13 residues. V lost 3 bases and J 1 base, leaving 6 bases between the germline ends. Per the germline V gene, CDR1 is ENHRY and CDR2 is SYGVKD. The CDR3 sequence is CAISDRVNYGYTF. The CDR3 DNA is TGTGCCATCAGTGACAGGGTTAACTATGGCTACACCTTC.

In this sample, this clone turned up many times. The V call is TRBV19, the J call TRBJ2-3; the match to TRBD2 covers 11 bases. J gave up 0 bases and V 4 bases, and 6 bases lay outside the gene matches. This CDR3 spans 17 amino acids. Germline CDR1 reads LNHDA; CDR2 reads SQIVND (reference sequence). The CDR3 loop reads CASSKGLAGISTDTQYF. The CDR3 bases are TGTGCCAGTAGTAAAGGACTAGCGGGTATTAGCACAGATACGCAGTATTTT.

This clone was detected only a few times. The chain links TRBV30 to TRBJ1-2; 8 nucleotides agree with TRBD1. The trim removed 8 bases at V and 7 bases at J, leaving 9 bases unmatched. Germline CDR1 GTSNPN, CDR2 SVGIG (reference sequence). The CDR3 covers 12 residues. The CDR3 protein is CARSGGASGYTF. The CDR3 bases are TGTGCCCGTTCAGGGGGCGCAAGTGGCTACACCTTC.